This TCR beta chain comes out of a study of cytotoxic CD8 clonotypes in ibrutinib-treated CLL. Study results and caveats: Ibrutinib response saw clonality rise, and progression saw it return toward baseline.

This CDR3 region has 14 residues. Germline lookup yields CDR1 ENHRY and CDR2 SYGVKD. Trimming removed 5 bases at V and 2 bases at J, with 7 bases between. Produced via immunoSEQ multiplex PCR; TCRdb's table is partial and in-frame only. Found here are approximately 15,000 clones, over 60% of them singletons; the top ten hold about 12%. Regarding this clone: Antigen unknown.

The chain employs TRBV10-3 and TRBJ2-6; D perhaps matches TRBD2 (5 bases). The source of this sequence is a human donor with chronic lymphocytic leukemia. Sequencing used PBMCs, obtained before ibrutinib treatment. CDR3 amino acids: CAISPGAGANVLTF. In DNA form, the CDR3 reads TGTGCCATCAGTCCCGGGGCTGGGGCCAACGTCCTGACTTTC.